This T cell receptor beta chain derives from a study of T cell changes during pregnancy in multiple sclerosis. V trimming: 5 bases; J trimming: 1 base; junction bases outside the gene matches: 7. Germline V gene sequence: CDR1 MNHEY, CDR2 SMNVEV (reference sequence). The CDR3 has 18 amino acids. Sequenced by immunoSEQ multiplex PCR; TCRdb stores in-frame clones only, minus some. The sample yields 39,000 or so clones, more than 85% seen once. The gene calls are TRBV27 and TRBJ2-1, with 14 bases fitting TRBD2. The sequences come from CD8+ T cells from peripheral blood mononuclear cells, collected after pregnancy. The receptor was derived from a female donor with multiple sclerosis, enrolled in a pregnancy study. As DNA, the CDR3 is TGTGCCAGCAGTACCGGGACTAGCGGGAGACCTTCCTACAATGAGCAGTTCTTC. It yields the protein CASSTGTSGRPSYNEQFF.